Described below is a single TCR beta chain sequence and its context. The data were taken from a study of shared clonotypes between healthy human individuals. Germline V lookup: CDR1 MDHEN, CDR2 SYDVKM. Between the trimmed V and J ends, which lost 6 bases and 6 bases, there was a span of 18 bases. This CDR3 has 14 amino acids. The assay was immunoSEQ multiplex PCR, and TCRdb's table has in-frame clones only and misses some. The data hold fewer than 1.4 million clones, with around 78% observed a single time. V gene TRBV28 combines with J gene TRBJ2-7; perhaps TRBD1 as D (6 bases). The specimen was memory CD4+ T cells from PBMCs. Subset indicated: CD45RA-negative fraction. The origin of this receptor is a young man in good health. Some clones in this sample may be carry-over from other donors' samples. This CDR3 is CASSISDRSGEQYF. The CDR3 nucleotides read TGTGCCAGCAGCATTTCCGACAGGTCCGGCGAGCAGTACTTC.